Included here is one T cell receptor beta chain sequence, with context. Trimming took off 4 bases at V and 2 bases at J, with 14 bases between the two ends. Germline CDR1 reads LNHDA; CDR2 reads SQIVND (reference sequence). The CDR3 is made up of 15 amino acids. This record belongs to a study of cytotoxic CD8 clonotypes in ibrutinib-treated CLL. Clones were sequenced by immunoSEQ multiplex PCR, and TCRdb holds only the in-frame ones, with some missing. The table has approximately 100,000 clones, roughly 80% seen once. The sequencing here drew on PBMCs, taken after 12 months of ibrutinib treatment. The chain recombines TRBV19 with TRBJ1-2, with D unclear. The sequence derives from a human donor with chronic lymphocytic leukemia. The DNA of the CDR3 is TGTGCCAGTAGTAGAGGAAAACTCAAGAACTATGGCTACACCTTC. Encoded protein: CASSRGKLKNYGYTF.